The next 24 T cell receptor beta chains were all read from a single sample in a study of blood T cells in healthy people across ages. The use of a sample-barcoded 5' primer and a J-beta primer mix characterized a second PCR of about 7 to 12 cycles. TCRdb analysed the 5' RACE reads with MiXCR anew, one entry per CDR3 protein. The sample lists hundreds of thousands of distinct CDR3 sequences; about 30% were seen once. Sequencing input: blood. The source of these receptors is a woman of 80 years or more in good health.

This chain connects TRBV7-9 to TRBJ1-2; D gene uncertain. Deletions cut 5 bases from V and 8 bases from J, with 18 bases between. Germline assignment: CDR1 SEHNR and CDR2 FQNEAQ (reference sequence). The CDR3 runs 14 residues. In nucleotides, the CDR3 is TGTGCCAGCAGCCAAGGACTGGGGATCGAGGGCTACACCTTC. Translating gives CASSQGLGIEGYTF.

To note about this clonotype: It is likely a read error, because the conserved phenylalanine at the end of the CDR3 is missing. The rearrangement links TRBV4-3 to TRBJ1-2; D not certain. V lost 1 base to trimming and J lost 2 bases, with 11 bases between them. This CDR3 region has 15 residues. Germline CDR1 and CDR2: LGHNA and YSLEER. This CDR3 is CASSQGGAVNYGYTL. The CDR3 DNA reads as TGCGCCAGCAGCCAAGGCGGCGCGGTGAACTATGGCTACACCCTC.

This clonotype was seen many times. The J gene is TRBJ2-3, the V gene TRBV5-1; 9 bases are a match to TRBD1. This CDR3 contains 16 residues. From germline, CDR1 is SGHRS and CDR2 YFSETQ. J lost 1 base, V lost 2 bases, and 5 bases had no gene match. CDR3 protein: CASSLQGARGTDTQYF. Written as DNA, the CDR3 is TGCGCCAGCAGCTTACAGGGGGCGCGGGGCACAGATACGCAGTATTTT.

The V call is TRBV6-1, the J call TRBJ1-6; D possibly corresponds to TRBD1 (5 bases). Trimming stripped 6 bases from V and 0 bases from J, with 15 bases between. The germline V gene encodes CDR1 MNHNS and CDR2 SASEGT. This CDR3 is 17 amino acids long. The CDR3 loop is CASSRGGTFSYNSPLHF. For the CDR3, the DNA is TGTGCCAGCAGCCGGGGGGGAACCTTCTCCTATAATTCACCCCTCCACTTT.

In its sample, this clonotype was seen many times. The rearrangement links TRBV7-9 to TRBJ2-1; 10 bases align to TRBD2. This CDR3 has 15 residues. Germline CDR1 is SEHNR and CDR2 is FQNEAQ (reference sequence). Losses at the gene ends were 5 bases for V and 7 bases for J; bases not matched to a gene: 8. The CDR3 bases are TGTGCCAGCAGCCCGCAGCGGGGGGGCCGAAATGAGCAGTTCTTC. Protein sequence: CASSPQRGGRNEQFF.

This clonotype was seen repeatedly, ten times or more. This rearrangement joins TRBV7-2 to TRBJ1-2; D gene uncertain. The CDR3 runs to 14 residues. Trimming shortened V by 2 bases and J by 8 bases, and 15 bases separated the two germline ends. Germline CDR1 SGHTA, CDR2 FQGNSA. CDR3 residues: CASSLIESRRGYTF. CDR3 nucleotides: TGTGCCAGCAGCTTAATAGAGTCCCGGAGAGGCTACACCTTC.

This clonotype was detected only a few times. The CDR3 protein is CSACGVPAFPETQYF. In DNA form, the CDR3 reads TGCAGTGCCTGTGGGGTCCCCGCCTTTCCAGAGACCCAGTACTTC. The chain uses TRBV20-1 and TRBJ2-5; unclear D gene. In germline, CDR1 is DFQATT, CDR2 SNEGSKA (reference sequence). With 6 bases removed from V and 4 bases from J, the gap between germline ends came to 21 bases. This CDR3 contains 15 residues.

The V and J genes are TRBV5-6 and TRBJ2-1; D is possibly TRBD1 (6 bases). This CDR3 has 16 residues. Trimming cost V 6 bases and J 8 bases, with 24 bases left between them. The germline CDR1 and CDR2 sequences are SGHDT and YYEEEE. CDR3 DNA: TGTGCCAGCATCCCCTCCCTGGGGGCGATCTTGGATGAGCAGTTCTTC. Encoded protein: CASIPSLGAILDEQFF.

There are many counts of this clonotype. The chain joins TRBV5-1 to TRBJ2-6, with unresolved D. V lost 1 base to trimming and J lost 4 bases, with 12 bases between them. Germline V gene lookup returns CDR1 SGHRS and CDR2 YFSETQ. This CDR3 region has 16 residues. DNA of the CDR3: TGCGCCAGCAGCTTGTACATCGGCTCGGGGGCCAACGTCCTGACTTTC. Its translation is CASSLYIGSGANVLTF. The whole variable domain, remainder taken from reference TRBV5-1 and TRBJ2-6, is KAGVTQTPRYLIKTRGQQVTLSCSPISGHRSVSWYQQTPGQGLQFLFEYFSETQRNKGNFPGRFSGRQFSNSRSEMNVSTLELGDSALYLCASSLYIGSGANVLTFGAGSRLTVL.

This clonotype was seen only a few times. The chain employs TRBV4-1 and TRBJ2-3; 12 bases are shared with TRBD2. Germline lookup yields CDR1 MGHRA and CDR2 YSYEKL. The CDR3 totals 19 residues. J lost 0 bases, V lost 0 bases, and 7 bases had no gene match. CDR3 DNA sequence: TGCGCCAGCAGCCAAGATAGCCTAGCGGGGGGGCGTAGCACAGATACGCAGTATTTT. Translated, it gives CASSQDSLAGGRSTDTQYF.

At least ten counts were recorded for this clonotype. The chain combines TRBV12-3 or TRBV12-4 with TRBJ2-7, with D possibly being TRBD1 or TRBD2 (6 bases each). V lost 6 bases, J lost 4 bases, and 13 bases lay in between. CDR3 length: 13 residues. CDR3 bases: TGTGCCAGCAGCAAGGACAGCGGGTACGAGCAGTACTTC. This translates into CASSKDSGYEQYF.

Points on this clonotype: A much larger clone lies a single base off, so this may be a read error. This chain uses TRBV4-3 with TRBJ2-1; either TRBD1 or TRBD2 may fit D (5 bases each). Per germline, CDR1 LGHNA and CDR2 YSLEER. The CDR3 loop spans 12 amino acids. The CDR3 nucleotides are TGCGCCAGCAACCAAGTGGGGGATGAGCAGTTCTTC. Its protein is CASNQVGDEQFF.

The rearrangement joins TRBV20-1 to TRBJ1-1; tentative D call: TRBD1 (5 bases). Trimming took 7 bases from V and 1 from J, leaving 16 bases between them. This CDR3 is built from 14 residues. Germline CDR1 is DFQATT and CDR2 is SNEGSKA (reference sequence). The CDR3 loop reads CSVRKPRGNTEAFF. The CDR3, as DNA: TGCAGTGTTAGGAAGCCAAGGGGGAACACTGAAGCTTTCTTT.

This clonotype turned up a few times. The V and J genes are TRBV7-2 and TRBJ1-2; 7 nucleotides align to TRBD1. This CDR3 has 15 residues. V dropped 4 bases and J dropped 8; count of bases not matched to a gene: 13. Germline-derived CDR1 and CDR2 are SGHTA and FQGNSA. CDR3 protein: CASSSGATGQRGYTF. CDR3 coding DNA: TGTGCCAGCAGCTCGGGGGCGACAGGGCAGAGAGGCTACACCTTC.

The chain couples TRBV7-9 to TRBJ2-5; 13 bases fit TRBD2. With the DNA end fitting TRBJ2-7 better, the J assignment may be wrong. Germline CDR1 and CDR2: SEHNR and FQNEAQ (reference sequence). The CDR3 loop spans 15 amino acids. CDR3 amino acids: CASSSGLAGSDEQYF. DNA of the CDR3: TGTGCCAGCAGCTCGGGACTAGCGGGATCGGACGAGCAGTACTTC.

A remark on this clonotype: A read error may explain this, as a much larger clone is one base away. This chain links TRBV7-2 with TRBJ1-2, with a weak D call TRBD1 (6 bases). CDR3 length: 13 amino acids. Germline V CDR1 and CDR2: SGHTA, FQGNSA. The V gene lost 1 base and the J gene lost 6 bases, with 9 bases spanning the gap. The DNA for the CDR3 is TGTGCCAGCAGCTTAGAGGGGGTCCATGGCTACACCTTC. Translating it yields CASSLEGVHGYTF.

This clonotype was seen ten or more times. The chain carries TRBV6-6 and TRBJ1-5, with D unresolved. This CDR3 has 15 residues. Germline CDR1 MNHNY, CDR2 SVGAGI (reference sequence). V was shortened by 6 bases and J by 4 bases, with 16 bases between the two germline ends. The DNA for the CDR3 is TGTGCCAGCAGCCCGGGTGGATCGGGGAATCAGCCCCAGCATTTT. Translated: CASSPGGSGNQPQHF.

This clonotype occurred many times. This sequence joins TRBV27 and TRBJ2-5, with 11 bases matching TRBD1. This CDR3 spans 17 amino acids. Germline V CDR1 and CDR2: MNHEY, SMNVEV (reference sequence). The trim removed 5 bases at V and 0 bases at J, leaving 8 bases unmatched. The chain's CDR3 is CASSTGTGGKYQETQYF. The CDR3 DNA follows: TGTGCCAGCAGTACCGGGACAGGGGGAAAGTACCAAGAGACCCAGTACTTC.

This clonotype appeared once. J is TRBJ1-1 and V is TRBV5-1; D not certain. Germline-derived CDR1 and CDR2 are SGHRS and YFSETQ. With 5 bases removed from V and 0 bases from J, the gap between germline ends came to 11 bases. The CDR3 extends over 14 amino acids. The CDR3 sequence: CASRRTAMNTEAFF. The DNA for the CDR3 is TGCGCCAGCAGACGGACGGCCATGAACACTGAAGCTTTCTTT.

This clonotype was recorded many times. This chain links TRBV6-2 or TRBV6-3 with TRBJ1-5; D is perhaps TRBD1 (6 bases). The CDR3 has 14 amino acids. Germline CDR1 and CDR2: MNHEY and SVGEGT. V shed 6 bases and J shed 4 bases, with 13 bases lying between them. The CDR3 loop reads CASRGAGKNQPQHF. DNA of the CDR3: TGTGCCAGCAGGGGGGCCGGAAAGAATCAGCCCCAGCATTTT.

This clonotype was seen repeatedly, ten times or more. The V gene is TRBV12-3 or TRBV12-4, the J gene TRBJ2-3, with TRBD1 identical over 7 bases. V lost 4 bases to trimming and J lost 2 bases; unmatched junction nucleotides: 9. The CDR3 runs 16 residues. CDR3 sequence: CASSSGQTTATDTQYF. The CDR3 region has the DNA TGTGCCAGCAGTTCGGGACAGACTACCGCCACAGATACGCAGTATTTT.

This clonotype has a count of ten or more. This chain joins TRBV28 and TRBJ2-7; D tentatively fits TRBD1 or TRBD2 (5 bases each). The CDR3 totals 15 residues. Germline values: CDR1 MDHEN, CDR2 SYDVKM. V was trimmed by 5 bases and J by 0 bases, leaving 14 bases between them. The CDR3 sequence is CASSTWDGNSYEQYF. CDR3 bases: TGTGCCAGCAGTACATGGGACGGGAACTCCTACGAGCAGTACTTC. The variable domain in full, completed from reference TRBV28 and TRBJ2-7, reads DVKVTQSSRYLVKRTGEKVFLECVQDMDHENMFWYRQDPGLGLRLIYFSYDVKMKEKGDIPEGYSVSREKKERFSLILESASTNQTSMYLCASSTWDGNSYEQYFGPGTRLTVT.

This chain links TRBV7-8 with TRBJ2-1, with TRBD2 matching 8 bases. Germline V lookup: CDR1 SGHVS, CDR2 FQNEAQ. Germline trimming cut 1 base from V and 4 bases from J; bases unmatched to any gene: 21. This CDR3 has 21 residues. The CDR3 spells CASSLVPFLEAGGEAYNEQFF. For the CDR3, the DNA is TGTGCCAGCAGCTTAGTACCTTTTCTCGAGGCGGGGGGAGAAGCGTACAATGAGCAGTTCTTC.

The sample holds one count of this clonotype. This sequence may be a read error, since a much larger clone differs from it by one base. The DNA of the CDR3 is TGTGCCAGCAGCCAAGACATGAGGGGGGGGCAGTACTTC. Translation: CASSQDMRGGQYF. V is TRBV14 and J is TRBJ2-7; D perhaps matches TRBD2 (7 bases). This CDR3 spans 13 amino acids. V lost 0 bases, J lost 9 bases, and 12 bases lay in between. Looked up from germline, CDR1 is SGHDN and CDR2 is FVKESK.